Listed below are T cell receptor beta chains from one sample, sequenced in a study of cytomegalovirus exposure and HLA in healthy donors. Method: immunoSEQ multiplex PCR; TCRdb's copy keeps in-frame clones and lacks some. The sample carries 210,000 or so clones, around nine tenths recorded once. Sequenced input: PBMCs. These TCRs come from a woman between 18 and 30 years old in good health and CMV-seronegative. Each CDR3 is given with its conserved first and last residue. Fields, in order: clone size, V gene, CDR3 length, D gene, J gene, CDR3 DNA, CDR3 protein. A D gene is named only where the DNA matches it firmly. Size tells how often a clone was seen (once, few, many) or the class of an expanded clone, and some rows leave it out.

once	TRBV14	13	TRBD2	TRBJ2-7	TGTGCCAGCAGCCGGACTAGCTGGTACGAGCAGTACTTC	CASSRTSWYEQYF
few	TRBV30	12	TRBD1	TRBJ2-4	TGTGCCTGGGGGACAGTCGAAAACATTCAGTACTTC	CAWGTVENIQYF
-	TRBV5-4	15	TRBD1	TRBJ1-2	TGTGCCAGCAGCTTGGGCGGGACAGGGAGCAGTGGCTACACCTTC	CASSLGGTGSSGYTF
-	TRBV15	14	TRBD2	TRBJ2-1	TGTGCCACCAGCGCCAGACTAGCGGGAGCTGAGCAGTTCTTC	CATSARLAGAEQFF
-	TRBV13	16	TRBD1	TRBJ1-4	TGTGCCAGCAGCTTAGGGCAGGGGGCGGCTAATGAAAAACTGTTTTTT	CASSLGQGAANEKLFF
-	TRBV7-2	17	-	TRBJ2-2	TGTGCCAGCAACCTTAGGATCTTGAGGGAGAAGACCGGGGAGCTGTTTTTT	CASNLRILREKTGELFF
-	TRBV4-1	14	-	TRBJ1-5	TGCGCCAGCAGCCAAGATACGGTGGATCAGCCCCAGCATTTT	CASSQDTVDQPQHF
-	TRBV7-2	15	TRBD2	TRBJ2-7	TGTGCCAGCAGCCGCTTGACTAGCGGGGCCAACGAGCAGTACTTC	CASSRLTSGANEQYF
-	TRBV11-2	15	TRBD2	TRBJ2-3	TGTGCCAGCAGCTCTCTAGCGGGAGCGGGAGATACGCAGTATTTT	CASSSLAGAGDTQYF
-	TRBV11-2	14	-	TRBJ2-5	TGTGCCAGCAGCTTAAACGGGTACGGGGAGACCCAGTACTTC	CASSLNGYGETQYF
-	TRBV10-3	15	-	TRBJ1-4	TGTGCCATCAGTGAGTCTGGACTGATTAATGAAAAACTGTTTTTT	CAISESGLINEKLFF
-	TRBV13	18	-	TRBJ2-7	TGTGCCAGCAGCCGAACCGGGACTGGATCTTTTGGGAACTACGAGCAGTACTTC	CASSRTGTGSFGNYEQYF